This TCR beta chain was profiled in a study of T-cell memory formation after mild COVID-19. Trimming removed 5 bases at V and 5 bases at J, with 21 bases between. CDR3 length equals 15 residues. Germline-derived CDR1 and CDR2 are DFQATT and SNEGSKA (reference sequence). In its sample, this clonotype was seen a few times. TCRdb reprocessed the 5' RACE reads with MiXCR, giving one entry per CDR3 protein. The repertoire consists of approximately 430,000 distinct CDR3 sequences, with less than 25% occurring once and the leading ten covering around 13%. Sample: PBMCs or a T cell subset sorted from them (not recorded which). The clonotype comes from an adult woman who had mild COVID-19 (a few samples of this study predate the infection). Cell type and time point are not known. This chain links TRBV20-1 with TRBJ2-5, with D perhaps given as TRBD1 or TRBD2 (5 bases each). The CDR3 reads CSAPTLGTPWETQYF. The CDR3 region has the DNA TGCAGTGCTCCCACCCTAGGGACCCCATGGGAGACCCAGTACTTC.